A selection of T cell receptor beta chains follows, all from one sample in a study of blood T cells in healthy people across ages. TCRdb reanalysed the 5' RACE reads using MiXCR and keeps one entry per CDR3 protein. The sample lists some 1,000,000 distinct CDR3 sequences, roughly a quarter occurring once. These data were also reused for a study on T cells of mothers and their children.

Sequencing was carried out using blood. The receptors were gathered from a girl aged 2-10 years in good health. Each CDR3 is given with its conserved first and last residue. A D gene is named only where the DNA matches it firmly. Clone size is not always given. Where it is, it says once, few, many or a class for expanded clones.

CDR3nt: TGTGCCAGCAGCTTGATAGAGAACACCGGGGAGCTGTTTTTT; CDR3aa: CASSLIENTGELFF; d_gene: NA; j_gene: TRBJ2-2; v_gene: TRBV5-4; abundance: few
CDR3nt: TGTGCCAGCAGTTACATGGCGGGAGGAGAGACCCAGTACTTC; CDR3aa: CASSYMAGGETQYF; d_gene: TRBD2; j_gene: TRBJ2-5; v_gene: TRBV6-6; abundance: few
CDR3nt: TGTGCCAGCAGTTCCCGGACAGGGGGCTCCAGCTCCTACAATGAGCAGTTCTTC; CDR3aa: CASSSRTGGSSSYNEQFF; d_gene: TRBD1; j_gene: TRBJ2-1; v_gene: TRBV12-3/TRBV12-4; abundance: few
CDR3nt: TGTGCCAGTGGTATAACAGGGTTAAGCTCCTACAATGAGCAGTTCTTC; CDR3aa: CASGITGLSSYNEQFF; d_gene: NA; j_gene: TRBJ2-1; v_gene: TRBV19; abundance: NA
CDR3nt: TGCAGTGCTAGTCCTATGAGGCCCCCTAACACCGGCTACACCTTC; CDR3aa: CSASPMRPPNTGYTF; d_gene: NA; j_gene: TRBJ1-2; v_gene: TRBV20-1; abundance: NA
CDR3nt: TGTGCCACCAGTGATCACAGCTCCTATGGCTACACCTTC; CDR3aa: CATSDHSSYGYTF; d_gene: NA; j_gene: TRBJ1-2; v_gene: TRBV24-1; abundance: NA
CDR3nt: TGTGCCAGTAACGGCGGGAGATACCAAGAGACCCAGTACTTC; CDR3aa: CASNGGRYQETQYF; d_gene: TRBD2; j_gene: TRBJ2-5; v_gene: TRBV19; abundance: NA
CDR3nt: TGTGCCAGCAGCTTAAGGGACAGGGACCACGAGCAGTACTTC; CDR3aa: CASSLRDRDHEQYF; d_gene: TRBD1; j_gene: TRBJ2-7; v_gene: TRBV7-9; abundance: few
CDR3nt: TGTGCCAGCAGCCCCAAGCGCCTAGCGGGATGGACAGATACGCAGTATTTT; CDR3aa: CASSPKRLAGWTDTQYF; d_gene: TRBD2; j_gene: TRBJ2-3; v_gene: TRBV9; abundance: NA
CDR3nt: TGCGCCAGCAGTTCCCCATCTAGCACCGGGGAGCTGTTTTTT; CDR3aa: CASSSPSSTGELFF; d_gene: NA; j_gene: TRBJ2-2; v_gene: TRBV4-1; abundance: NA
CDR3nt: TGTGCCAGCAGTTTCCCTCATGGGCGGGAGATCGGCGATGAGCAGTTCTTC; CDR3aa: CASSFPHGREIGDEQFF; d_gene: TRBD2; j_gene: TRBJ2-1; v_gene: TRBV12-3/TRBV12-4; abundance: NA
CDR3nt: TGTGCCAGCAGTACCGGGACAGGGGTTAAGGGCATGAACACTGAAGCTTTCTTT; CDR3aa: CASSTGTGVKGMNTEAFF; d_gene: TRBD1; j_gene: TRBJ1-1; v_gene: TRBV28; abundance: NA
CDR3nt: TGCAGCGTTGTGGCTAGCGGACACAGTGAGCAGTTCTTC; CDR3aa: CSVVASGHSEQFF; d_gene: TRBD2; j_gene: TRBJ2-1; v_gene: TRBV29-1; abundance: NA
CDR3nt: TGCAGTGCTAGGTCTTTGAGGGGCGAGCAGTACTTC; CDR3aa: CSARSLRGEQYF; d_gene: NA; j_gene: TRBJ2-7; v_gene: TRBV20-1; abundance: NA
CDR3nt: TGTGCCAGCAGTTCATCCGGGACAGGGGGCTACTTC; CDR3aa: CASSSSGTGGYF; d_gene: TRBD1; j_gene: TRBJ1-2; v_gene: TRBV6-6; abundance: NA
CDR3nt: TGTGCCAGCAGCGTAGAGCCAGGGGGCTCGGTAGATACGCAGTATTTT; CDR3aa: CASSVEPGGSVDTQYF; d_gene: TRBD1; j_gene: TRBJ2-3; v_gene: TRBV9; abundance: few
CDR3nt: TGTGCCAGCAGCCAGGACAGGGTCAAAAGCATTCAGTACTTC; CDR3aa: CASSQDRVKSIQYF; d_gene: TRBD1; j_gene: TRBJ2-4; v_gene: TRBV7-2; abundance: NA
CDR3nt: TGTGCTAGTGGTTTGGGCAGAAACTATGGCTACACCTTC; CDR3aa: CASGLGRNYGYTF; d_gene: NA; j_gene: TRBJ1-2; v_gene: TRBV12-5; abundance: NA
CDR3nt: TGTGCCAGCAGTACAGGGGTTGGGAATGAGCAGTTCTTC; CDR3aa: CASSTGVGNEQFF; d_gene: TRBD1; j_gene: TRBJ2-1; v_gene: TRBV6-2/TRBV6-3; abundance: few
CDR3nt: TGTGCCAGCAGCGTTTCCCCGATCGCCGGGACAGGGACCTACGAGCAGTACTTC; CDR3aa: CASSVSPIAGTGTYEQYF; d_gene: TRBD1; j_gene: TRBJ2-7; v_gene: TRBV9; abundance: few
CDR3nt: TGCAGTGCTAGAGGATCGAACCGGGACCCCCAAGAGACCCAGTACTTC; CDR3aa: CSARGSNRDPQETQYF; d_gene: NA; j_gene: TRBJ2-5; v_gene: TRBV20-1; abundance: NA
CDR3nt: TGTGCCAGCAGCTCCCCCCAAGGACTAGCGGGGTTCACAGATACGCAGTATTTT; CDR3aa: CASSSPQGLAGFTDTQYF; d_gene: TRBD2; j_gene: TRBJ2-3; v_gene: TRBV9; abundance: NA
CDR3nt: TGCAGTGCTAGAGATCTGGGCGGGACCCTCAATGAGCAGTTCTTC; CDR3aa: CSARDLGGTLNEQFF; d_gene: NA; j_gene: TRBJ2-1; v_gene: TRBV20-1; abundance: few
CDR3nt: TGCAGCGTTGAAGATGAAGACAGGGTCAATGAGCAGTTCTTC; CDR3aa: CSVEDEDRVNEQFF; d_gene: TRBD1; j_gene: TRBJ2-1; v_gene: TRBV29-1; abundance: once
CDR3nt: TGTGCCAGCAGTTTATTTAATAGTGACAATGAGCAGTTCTTC; CDR3aa: CASSLFNSDNEQFF; d_gene: NA; j_gene: TRBJ2-1; v_gene: TRBV27; abundance: NA
CDR3nt: TGCAGTGCTAGAGATGTACAGCAGCAGTACTTC; CDR3aa: CSARDVQQQYF; d_gene: NA; j_gene: TRBJ2-5; v_gene: TRBV20-1; abundance: NA
CDR3nt: TGTGCCAGCAGCCAAGATGGGTCGCAGGAGACCTACGAGCAGTACTTC; CDR3aa: CASSQDGSQETYEQYF; d_gene: NA; j_gene: TRBJ2-7; v_gene: TRBV3-1; abundance: NA
CDR3nt: TGTGCCAGCAGTTTAACCCTCGACAGGTTCTATGGCTACACCTTC; CDR3aa: CASSLTLDRFYGYTF; d_gene: NA; j_gene: TRBJ1-2; v_gene: TRBV7-9; abundance: few
CDR3nt: TGTGCCAGCAGCCCCTGGACAGGCTCAGATACGCAGTATTTT; CDR3aa: CASSPWTGSDTQYF; d_gene: TRBD1; j_gene: TRBJ2-3; v_gene: TRBV3-1; abundance: NA
CDR3nt: TGCAGTGCCGTACTTAGGGTTACCTACGAGCAGTACTTC; CDR3aa: CSAVLRVTYEQYF; d_gene: NA; j_gene: TRBJ2-7; v_gene: TRBV20-1; abundance: few
CDR3nt: TGTGCCAGCAGTCCCTCACCTGGGACTAGCGGGGGGGCCCTCCAAGAGACCCAGTACTTC; CDR3aa: CASSPSPGTSGGALQETQYF; d_gene: TRBD2; j_gene: TRBJ2-5; v_gene: TRBV12-3/TRBV12-4; abundance: NA
CDR3nt: TGTGCCAGCAGGACCCCTAGACACGAGGAGGGCGTAATAGGCAATCAGCCCCAGCATTTT; CDR3aa: CASRTPRHEEGVIGNQPQHF; d_gene: NA; j_gene: TRBJ1-5; v_gene: TRBV6-2/TRBV6-3; abundance: NA
CDR3nt: TGTGCCAGCAGTGCAACCTTGGGCTACACCTTC; CDR3aa: CASSATLGYTF; d_gene: NA; j_gene: TRBJ1-2; v_gene: TRBV28; abundance: NA
CDR3nt: TGTGCCAGCAGTTCCATCAGCGGGAGGCACACAGATACGCAGTATTTT; CDR3aa: CASSSISGRHTDTQYF; d_gene: TRBD2; j_gene: TRBJ2-3; v_gene: TRBV28; abundance: NA
CDR3nt: TGTGCCAGCAGTTACTCTTGGGGTCAAGAGACCCAGTACTTC; CDR3aa: CASSYSWGQETQYF; d_gene: NA; j_gene: TRBJ2-5; v_gene: TRBV6-5; abundance: many
CDR3nt: TGTGCCAGCGGGCCCCGGGTTGACGGGACCCAGTACTTC; CDR3aa: CASGPRVDGTQYF; d_gene: NA; j_gene: TRBJ2-5; v_gene: TRBV6-6; abundance: few
CDR3nt: TGTGCCAGCAGTTACTCGATAGGGACAGTATCGTACGAGCAGTACTTC; CDR3aa: CASSYSIGTVSYEQYF; d_gene: TRBD1; j_gene: TRBJ2-7; v_gene: TRBV6-5; abundance: NA
CDR3nt: TGCGCCAGCAGCCCGACCGGGACAGGGGAACTCAACTATGGCTACACCTTC; CDR3aa: CASSPTGTGELNYGYTF; d_gene: TRBD1; j_gene: TRBJ1-2; v_gene: TRBV4-3; abundance: NA
CDR3nt: TGTGCCAGCAGTGGGACAGGGGCCTATTACTTC; CDR3aa: CASSGTGAYYF; d_gene: TRBD1; j_gene: TRBJ2-5; v_gene: TRBV2; abundance: once
CDR3nt: TGTGCCAGCAGCTTAGTCGATCTAGGAATCCACGAGCAGTACTTC; CDR3aa: CASSLVDLGIHEQYF; d_gene: NA; j_gene: TRBJ2-7; v_gene: TRBV7-9; abundance: NA
CDR3nt: TGTGCCAGCATCAAACCACGGACAGGGCGCGGGGTATTCTACGAGCAGTACTTC; CDR3aa: CASIKPRTGRGVFYEQYF; d_gene: TRBD1; j_gene: TRBJ2-7; v_gene: TRBV2; abundance: few
CDR3nt: TGCGCCAGCAGCGGGTATTCTGGGGCCAACGTCGTGACTTTC; CDR3aa: CASSGYSGANVVTF; d_gene: NA; j_gene: TRBJ2-6; v_gene: TRBV4-1; abundance: NA
CDR3nt: TGCAGTGCTAGAGATCAACAGGGCTCTGGAAACACCATATATTTT; CDR3aa: CSARDQQGSGNTIYF; d_gene: NA; j_gene: TRBJ1-3; v_gene: TRBV20-1; abundance: many
CDR3nt: TGTGCCAGCAGCGTATGGATGAACACTGAAGCTTTCTTT; CDR3aa: CASSVWMNTEAFF; d_gene: NA; j_gene: TRBJ1-1; v_gene: TRBV9; abundance: few
CDR3nt: TGTGCCAGCTCACGCAACAGGGGAGGAGAGACCCAGTACTTC; CDR3aa: CASSRNRGGETQYF; d_gene: NA; j_gene: TRBJ2-5; v_gene: TRBV18; abundance: NA